The present entry profiles one T cell receptor (beta chain) with its context. This sample is part of a study of T cell changes during pregnancy in multiple sclerosis. Some clones are missing from TCRdb's copy, which holds only in-frame ones; the method was immunoSEQ multiplex PCR. The sample consists of roughly 39,000 clones, about nine tenths of them appearing once. The sequencing sample was made of PBMCs (not recorded whether the cells were cultured). The sequence was collected from a female donor with multiple sclerosis, enrolled in a pregnancy study.

Here the CDR3 reads CASSQVNGFEAFF. Written as DNA, the CDR3 is TGCGCCAGCAGCCAAGTTAACGGTTTCGAAGCTTTCTTT. The chain combines TRBV4-1 with TRBJ1-1, with unresolved D. The CDR3 consists of 13 residues. CDR1 is MGHRA, CDR2 YSYEKL, per germline. V was pared by 1 base and J by 8 bases, with 11 bases between.